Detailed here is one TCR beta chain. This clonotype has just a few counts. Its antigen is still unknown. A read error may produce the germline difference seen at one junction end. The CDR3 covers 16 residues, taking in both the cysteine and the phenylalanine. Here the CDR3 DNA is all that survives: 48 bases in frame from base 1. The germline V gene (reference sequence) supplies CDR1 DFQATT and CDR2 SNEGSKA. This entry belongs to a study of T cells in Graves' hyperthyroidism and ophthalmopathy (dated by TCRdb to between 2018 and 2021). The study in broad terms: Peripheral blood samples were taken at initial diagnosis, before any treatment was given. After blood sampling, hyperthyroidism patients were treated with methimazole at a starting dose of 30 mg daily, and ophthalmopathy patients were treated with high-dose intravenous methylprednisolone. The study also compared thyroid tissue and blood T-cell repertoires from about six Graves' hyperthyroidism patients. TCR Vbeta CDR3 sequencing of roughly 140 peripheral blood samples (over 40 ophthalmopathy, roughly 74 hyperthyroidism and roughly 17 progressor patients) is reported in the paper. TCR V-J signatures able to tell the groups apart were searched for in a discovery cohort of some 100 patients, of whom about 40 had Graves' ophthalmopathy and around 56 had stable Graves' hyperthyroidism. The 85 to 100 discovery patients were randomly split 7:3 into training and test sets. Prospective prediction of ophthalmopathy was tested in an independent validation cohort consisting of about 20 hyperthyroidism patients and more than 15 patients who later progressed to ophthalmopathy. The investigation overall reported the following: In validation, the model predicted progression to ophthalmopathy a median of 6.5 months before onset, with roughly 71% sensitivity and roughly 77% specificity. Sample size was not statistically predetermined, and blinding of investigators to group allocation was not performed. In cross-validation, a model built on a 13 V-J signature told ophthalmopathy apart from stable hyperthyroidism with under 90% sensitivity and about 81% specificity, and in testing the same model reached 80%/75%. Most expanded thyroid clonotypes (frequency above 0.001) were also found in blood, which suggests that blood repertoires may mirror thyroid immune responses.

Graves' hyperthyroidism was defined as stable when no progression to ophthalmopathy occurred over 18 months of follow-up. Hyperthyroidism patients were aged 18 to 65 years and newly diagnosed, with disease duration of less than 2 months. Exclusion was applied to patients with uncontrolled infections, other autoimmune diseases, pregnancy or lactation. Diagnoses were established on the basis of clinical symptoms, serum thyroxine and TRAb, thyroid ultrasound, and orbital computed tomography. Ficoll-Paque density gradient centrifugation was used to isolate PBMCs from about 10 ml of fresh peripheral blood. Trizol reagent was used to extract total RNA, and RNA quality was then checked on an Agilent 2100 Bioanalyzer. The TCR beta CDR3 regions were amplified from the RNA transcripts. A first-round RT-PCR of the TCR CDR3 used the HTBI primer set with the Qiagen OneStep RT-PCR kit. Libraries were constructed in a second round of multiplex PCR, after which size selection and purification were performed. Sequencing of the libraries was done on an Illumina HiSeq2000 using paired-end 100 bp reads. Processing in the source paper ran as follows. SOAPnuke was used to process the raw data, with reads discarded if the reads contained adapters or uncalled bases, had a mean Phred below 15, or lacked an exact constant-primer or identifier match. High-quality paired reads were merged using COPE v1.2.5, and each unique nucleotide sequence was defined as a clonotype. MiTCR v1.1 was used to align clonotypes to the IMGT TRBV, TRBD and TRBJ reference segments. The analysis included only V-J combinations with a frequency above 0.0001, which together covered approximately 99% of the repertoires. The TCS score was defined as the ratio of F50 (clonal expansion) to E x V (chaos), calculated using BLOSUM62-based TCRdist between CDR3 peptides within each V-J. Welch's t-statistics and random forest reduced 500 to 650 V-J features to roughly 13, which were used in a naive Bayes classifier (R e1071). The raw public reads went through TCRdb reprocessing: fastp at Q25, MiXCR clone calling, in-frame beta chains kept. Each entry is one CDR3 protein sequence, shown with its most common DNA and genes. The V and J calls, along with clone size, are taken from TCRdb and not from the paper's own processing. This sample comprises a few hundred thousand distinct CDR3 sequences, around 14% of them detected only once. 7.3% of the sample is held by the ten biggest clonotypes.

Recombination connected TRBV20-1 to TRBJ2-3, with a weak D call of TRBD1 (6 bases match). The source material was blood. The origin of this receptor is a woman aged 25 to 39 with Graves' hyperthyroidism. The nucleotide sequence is TGCAGTGCTAGAGTCGGGACACCGAATCTTCAGGATACGCAGTGTTTT. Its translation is CSARVGTPNLQDTQCF.